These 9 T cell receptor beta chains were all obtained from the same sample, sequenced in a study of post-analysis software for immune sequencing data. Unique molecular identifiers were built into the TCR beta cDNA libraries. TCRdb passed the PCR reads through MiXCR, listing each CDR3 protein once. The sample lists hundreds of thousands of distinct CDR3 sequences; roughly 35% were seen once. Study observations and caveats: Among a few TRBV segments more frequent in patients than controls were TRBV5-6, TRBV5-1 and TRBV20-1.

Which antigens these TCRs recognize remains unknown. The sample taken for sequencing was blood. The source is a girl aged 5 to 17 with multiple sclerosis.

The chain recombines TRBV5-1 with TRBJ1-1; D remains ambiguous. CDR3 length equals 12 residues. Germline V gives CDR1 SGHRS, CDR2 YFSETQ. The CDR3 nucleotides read TGCGTCTCCAATGGGGTAAACACTGAAGCTTTCTTT. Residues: CVSNGVNTEAFF.

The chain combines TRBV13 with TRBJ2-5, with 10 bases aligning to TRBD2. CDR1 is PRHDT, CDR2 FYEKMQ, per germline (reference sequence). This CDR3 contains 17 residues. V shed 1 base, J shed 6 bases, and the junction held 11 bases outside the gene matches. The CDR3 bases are TGTGCCAGCAGCTTAGTAATGGAAGCGGGGGGGCAGAAGACCCAGTACTTC. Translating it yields CASSLVMEAGGQKTQYF.

In DNA form, the CDR3 reads TGTGCCAGCAGTTTAGAATACACAGATACGCAGTATTTT. Protein sequence: CASSLEYTDTQYF. The chain has TRBV12-3 or TRBV12-4 and TRBJ2-3; D not certain. Trimming left V 1 base short and J 2 bases short, with 4 bases between. This CDR3 comprises 13 residues.

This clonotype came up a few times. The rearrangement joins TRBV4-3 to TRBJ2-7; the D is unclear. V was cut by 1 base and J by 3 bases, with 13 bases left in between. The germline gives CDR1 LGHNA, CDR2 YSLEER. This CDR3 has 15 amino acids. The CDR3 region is CASSQGFGGVYEQYF. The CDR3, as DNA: TGCGCCAGCAGCCAAGGATTTGGTGGGGTCTACGAGCAGTACTTC.

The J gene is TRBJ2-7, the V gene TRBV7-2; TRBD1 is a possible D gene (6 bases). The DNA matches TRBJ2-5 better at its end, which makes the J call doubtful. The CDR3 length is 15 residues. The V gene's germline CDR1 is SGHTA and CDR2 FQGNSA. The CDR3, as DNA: TGTGCCAGCAGCACCGCCAGGGGATGGGGGGAGACCCAGTACTTC. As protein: CASSTARGWGETQYF.

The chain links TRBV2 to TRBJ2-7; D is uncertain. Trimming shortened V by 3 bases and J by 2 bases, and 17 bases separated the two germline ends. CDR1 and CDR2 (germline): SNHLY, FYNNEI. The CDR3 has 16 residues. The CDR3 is CASSEEKPNPPYEQYF. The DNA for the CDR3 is TGTGCCAGCAGTGAGGAGAAGCCGAACCCCCCCTACGAGCAGTACTTC. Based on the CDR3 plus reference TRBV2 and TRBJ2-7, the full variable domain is EPEVTQTPSHQVTQMGQEVILRCVPISNHLYFYWYRQILGQKVEFLVSFYNNEISEKSEIFDDQFSVERPDGSNFTLKIRSTKLEDSAMYFCASSEEKPNPPYEQYFGPGTRLTVT.

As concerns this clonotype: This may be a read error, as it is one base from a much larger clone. DNA for the CDR3: TGTGCCAGCAGCTCCTGGTTGGCAGGCAGTTATATTTGTGGCTACACCTTC. Translated, it gives CASSSWLAGSYICGYTF. This chain links TRBV13 with TRBJ1-2; D not certain. The germline gives CDR1 PRHDT, CDR2 FYEKMQ (reference sequence). CDR3 length: 17 amino acids. V was trimmed by 4 bases and J by 7 bases, leaving 25 bases between them. Drawing the rest from reference TRBV13 and TRBJ1-2, the complete variable domain is AAGVIQSPRHLIKEKRETATLKCYPIPRHDTVYWYQQGPGQDPQFLISFYEKMQSDKGSIPDRFSAQQFSDYHSELNMSSLELGDSALYFCASSSWLAGSYICGYTFGSGTRLTVV.

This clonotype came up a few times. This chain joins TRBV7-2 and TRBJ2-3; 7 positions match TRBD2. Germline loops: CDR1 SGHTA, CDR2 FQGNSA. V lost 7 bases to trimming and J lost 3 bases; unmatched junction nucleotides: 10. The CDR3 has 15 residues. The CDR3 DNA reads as TGTGCCAGCAACCTCGGCCTAGCGGAAACAGATACGCAGTATTTT. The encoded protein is CASNLGLAETDTQYF.

The DNA of the CDR3 is TGCAGTGCTAGAGGCGACCTGGGGGGAAACACTGAAGCTTTCTTT. It yields the protein CSARGDLGGNTEAFF. The chain is built from TRBV20-1 and TRBJ1-1; D might be TRBD1 (5 bases). The V end lost 1 base, the J end lost 2 bases, and 14 bases lay between the germline ends. This CDR3 spans 15 amino acids. In germline, CDR1 is DFQATT, CDR2 SNEGSKA (reference sequence).